These 21 T cell receptor beta chains came from one sample sequenced in a study of T cell repertoires in cytomegalovirus infection. Via MiXCR, TCRdb re-called the reads, giving one row per CDR3 protein. The sample yields 200,000 or so distinct CDR3 sequences, approximately 19% seen once. Sample: PBMCs. Receptors were obtained from a human donor in good health (CMV status not recorded). Some clones in this sample may be carry-over from other donors' samples.

The V gene is TRBV13, the J gene TRBJ2-5; unclear D gene. Trimming shortened V by 2 bases and J by 4 bases, and 11 bases separated the two germline ends. Germline V gene lookup returns CDR1 PRHDT and CDR2 FYEKMQ (reference sequence). The CDR3 consists of 14 residues. The CDR3 DNA sequence: TGTGCCAGCAGCTTAAGCTCCTCGACAGAGACCCAGTACTTC. This sequence encodes CASSLSSSTETQYF. Together with reference TRBV13 and TRBJ2-5, the CDR3 gives the full variable domain: AAGVIQSPRHLIKEKRETATLKCYPIPRHDTVYWYQQGPGQDPQFLISFYEKMQSDKGSIPDRFSAQQFSDYHSELNMSSLELGDSALYFCASSLSSSTETQYFGPGTRLLVL.

This chain uses TRBV19 with TRBJ2-1, with 9 bases matching TRBD1. V was clipped by 7 bases and J by 0 bases; unmatched bases: 10. Germline values: CDR1 LNHDA, CDR2 SQIVND (reference sequence). The CDR3 length is 17 residues. In DNA, the CDR3 is TGTGCCAGTACCATCGAACGGGACAGGGCCTCCTACAATGAGCAGTTCTTC. Encoded protein: CASTIERDRASYNEQFF. Together with reference TRBV19 and TRBJ2-1, the CDR3 gives the full variable domain: DGGITQSPKYLFRKEGQNVTLSCEQNLNHDAMYWYRQDPGQGLRLIYYSQIVNDFQKGDIAEGYSVSREKKESFPLTVTSAQKNPTAFYLCASTIERDRASYNEQFFGPGTRLTVL.

Only a few counts were recorded for this clonotype. V and J are TRBV5-8 and TRBJ2-1, with D maybe TRBD2 (5 bases). The CDR3 sequence is 15 residues long. V was clipped by 3 bases and J by 5 bases, with 15 bases between them. The germline gives CDR1 SGHTS, CDR2 YDEGEE. The CDR3 region is CASSSEDRGDNEQFF. CDR3 in DNA: TGTGCCAGCAGCTCTGAGGACCGGGGTGACAATGAGCAGTTCTTC.

This clonotype was detected only a few times. This chain connects TRBV7-9 to TRBJ1-1, with 12 bases matching TRBD1. The V gene's germline CDR1 is SEHNR and CDR2 FQNEAQ (reference sequence). V lost 3 bases to trimming and J lost 3 bases; unmatched junction nucleotides: 8. CDR3 length: 17 residues. CDR3 sequence: CASSFGGTGGMDTEAFF. The CDR3 DNA reads as TGTGCCAGCAGCTTTGGTGGGACAGGGGGCATGGACACTGAAGCTTTCTTT.

Only a few counts were recorded for this clonotype. V and J are TRBV2 and TRBJ2-7; TRBD1 might be the D (6 bases). This CDR3 has 15 residues. V lost 6 bases and J 0 bases, leaving 15 bases between the germline ends. CDR1 SNHLY and CDR2 FYNNEI come from the germline V gene. DNA of the CDR3: TGTGCCAGCAGCATTGGCAGGGGAAGCTCCTACGAGCAGTACTTC. Translating it yields CASSIGRGSSYEQYF. The full variable domain, rest sourced from reference TRBV2 and TRBJ2-7, is EPEVTQTPSHQVTQMGQEVILRCVPISNHLYFYWYRQILGQKVEFLVSFYNNEISEKSEIFDDQFSVERPDGSNFTLKIRSTKLEDSAMYFCASSIGRGSSYEQYFGPGTRLTVT.

This clonotype was seen ten or more times. This sequence joins TRBV7-3 and TRBJ1-1; D is unclear. Germline V gene lookup returns CDR1 SGHTA and CDR2 FQGTGA. The CDR3 has 15 residues. The V and J ends lost 5 bases and 0 bases respectively, with 13 bases between them. The CDR3 protein is CASSPPTLMNTEAFF. CDR3 coding DNA: TGTGCCAGCAGCCCACCGACACTCATGAACACTGAAGCTTTCTTT.

The chain recombines TRBV2 with TRBJ1-6, with TRBD1 matching 7 bases. The J segment lost 3 bases and the V segment lost 10 bases, leaving 9 bases of the junction unmatched. Per germline, CDR1 SNHLY and CDR2 FYNNEI. The CDR3 is 15 residues long. CDR3 region: CAIPARDSYNSPLHF. CDR3 bases: TGTGCCATCCCCGCACGGGACAGCTATAATTCACCCCTCCACTTT.

V gene TRBV6-2 or TRBV6-3 combines with J gene TRBJ2-7; D gene uncertain. The germline V gene encodes CDR1 MNHEY and CDR2 SVGEGT. The CDR3 length is 15 residues. Between the trimmed V and J ends, which lost 2 bases and 2 bases, there was a span of 13 bases. The CDR3 sequence is CASSYRGRATYEQYF. The CDR3, as DNA: TGTGCCAGCAGTTACCGAGGTCGAGCTACCTACGAGCAGTACTTC.

V gene TRBV7-8 combines with J gene TRBJ2-5, with 11 nucleotides matching TRBD2. V dropped 5 bases and J dropped 2; count of bases not matched to a gene: 7. CDR1 is SGHVS and CDR2 is FQNEAQ in the germline V gene. This CDR3 has 16 residues. The CDR3 region has the DNA TGTGCCAGCAGCCACGGGGTAGCGGGAGGGCAAGAGACCCAGTACTTC. Protein sequence: CASSHGVAGGQETQYF.

This clonotype was picked up a small number of times. This chain connects TRBV6-1 to TRBJ1-5; D is undetermined. Per germline, CDR1 MNHNS and CDR2 SASEGT. V was cut by 3 bases and J by 4 bases, with 4 bases left in between. CDR3 length: 12 amino acids. For the CDR3, the DNA is TGTGCCAGCAGTGATGGGAATCAGCCCCAGCATTTT. Its translation: CASSDGNQPQHF.

This clonotype was seen more than once but under ten times. V gene TRBV10-2 combines with J gene TRBJ1-1; 7 positions match TRBD1. CDR1 is WSHSY, CDR2 SAAADI, per germline. V gave up 7 bases and J gave up 1 base; unmatched junction bases: 9. The CDR3 has 15 amino acids. This CDR3 reads CASNDRDSGNTEAFF. The CDR3 nucleotides are TGCGCCAGCAACGACCGGGACAGCGGGAACACTGAAGCTTTCTTT.

This clonotype was observed at least ten times. The chain combines TRBV7-3 with TRBJ2-7; 9 bases are a match to TRBD1. V shed 3 bases, J shed 7 bases, and the junction held 7 bases outside the gene matches. The CDR3 runs to 14 residues. Germline lookup yields CDR1 SGHTA and CDR2 FQGTGA. The CDR3 spells CASSLTGGPSEQYF. DNA for the CDR3: TGTGCCAGCAGCTTGACAGGGGGGCCCTCGGAGCAGTACTTC.

The rearrangement links TRBV20-1 to TRBJ2-1, with 12 bases matching TRBD2. CDR1 is DFQATT and CDR2 is SNEGSKA in the germline V gene (reference sequence). V lost 1 base to trimming and J lost 10 bases; unmatched junction nucleotides: 11. CDR3 length: 16 amino acids. The CDR3 here is CSARGLLAGGYTEQFF. In DNA form, the CDR3 reads TGCAGTGCTAGAGGCCTTCTAGCGGGGGGGTATACCGAGCAGTTCTTC.

This rearrangement joins TRBV20-1 to TRBJ1-6; tentatively, D is TRBD1 (5 bases). V was cut by 0 bases and J by 8 bases, with 14 bases left in between. The germline gives CDR1 DFQATT, CDR2 SNEGSKA (reference sequence). The CDR3 runs to 15 residues. The CDR3 protein is CSAREAGTGYSPLHF. CDR3 DNA sequence: TGCAGTGCTAGAGAGGCTGGGACCGGGTATTCACCCCTCCACTTT.

Of note for this clonotype: At one end, the junction sequence differs from germline, possibly due to a read error. J is TRBJ1-1 and V is TRBV2; D unclear. From germline, CDR1 is SNHLY and CDR2 FYNNEI. The CDR3 loop spans 13 amino acids. The CDR3 protein is CANSVRMNTEAFF. In DNA, the CDR3 is TGTGCCAACAGTGTCCGCATGAACACTGAAGCTTTCTTT.

V usage is TRBV6-2 or TRBV6-3 and J usage is TRBJ2-1; 8 bases agree with TRBD2. The CDR3 covers 17 residues. After removal of 4 bases from V and 7 bases from J, the junction contained 15 bases not matched to a gene. Looked up from germline, CDR1 is MNHEY and CDR2 is SVGEGT. The CDR3 DNA follows: TGTGCCAGCAGTTCCGCGGGTGGAAGCGGGAGTGGGAATGAGCAGTTCTTC. It encodes CASSSAGGSGSGNEQFF.

Ten or more counts support this clonotype. The rearrangement links TRBV6-2 or TRBV6-3 to TRBJ1-1; the D is unclear. This CDR3 is 12 amino acids long. Trimming stripped 4 bases from V and 1 base from J, with 4 bases between. CDR1 and CDR2 (germline): MNHEY, SVGEGT. CDR3 nucleotide sequence: TGTGCCAGCAGTTGGGGGAACACTGAAGCTTTCTTT. It is translated as CASSWGNTEAFF.

This clonotype was recorded many times. The chain has TRBV7-2 and TRBJ1-1; D perhaps matches TRBD1 (5 bases). The CDR3 extends over 15 amino acids. The V end lost 5 bases, the J end lost 1 base, and 14 bases lay between the germline ends. CDR1 and CDR2 (germline): SGHTA, FQGNSA. In nucleotides, the CDR3 is TGTGCCAGCAGCGCGACCAGGGTCCAGAACACTGAAGCTTTCTTT. Protein: CASSATRVQNTEAFF.

In this sample, this clonotype turned up a few times. The chain is built from TRBV6-1 and TRBJ2-1; 10 bases line up with TRBD1. This CDR3 has 12 amino acids. J was trimmed by 10 bases and V by 8 bases; bases with no gene match: 5. Germline CDR1 and CDR2: MNHNS and SASEGT. As DNA, the CDR3 is TGTGCCAGCGGGACAGGGGTATACGAGCAGTTCTTC. Its translation is CASGTGVYEQFF.

This clonotype was observed a handful of times. This sequence joins TRBV6-1 and TRBJ2-5; 8 positions match TRBD1. The CDR3 loop spans 14 amino acids. After removal of 9 bases from V and 2 bases from J, the junction contained 8 bases not matched to a gene. Germline V gene lookup returns CDR1 MNHNS and CDR2 SASEGT. CDR3 sequence: CASKNRGEQETQYF. For the CDR3, the DNA is TGTGCCAGTAAGAACAGGGGGGAACAAGAGACCCAGTACTTC.

The chain couples TRBV7-9 to TRBJ1-5; possibly TRBD1 for D (6 bases). CDR1 and CDR2 from the germline V gene are SEHNR and FQNEAQ (reference sequence). Trimming removed 1 base from V and 5 bases from J, with 9 bases in between. The CDR3 consists of 14 residues. CDR3 nucleotides: TGTGCCAGCAGCTTAGGGAGGGGGGATCAGCCCCAGCATTTT. Its protein product is CASSLGRGDQPQHF.